This entry features one T cell receptor beta chain sequence. No cognate antigen has been identified for it. No base quality information exists; no much larger clone differs at one position. To sequence the TCRbeta CDR3 region, genomic DNA was isolated from the sorted cells. TCRbeta CDR3 regions were sequenced using the immunoSEQ Assay. Held by TCRdb, this immuneACCESS table contains in-frame sequences only and omits some clones. Under half of the omission traces to an unresolved V gene where checked; the cause of the rest is unknown. The sample table shows 98,000 or so clones, and about 85% are seen once. The ten biggest clones cover around 0.8% of the sample. This entry belongs to a study of OX40 agonist ivuxolimab in advanced cancers. Context from the whole study: Ivuxolimab was a fully human IgG2 agonistic monoclonal antibody targeting the costimulatory receptor OX40 (CD134). Intravenous ivuxolimab was administered to patients every 2 weeks at six dose levels: 0.01, 0.1, 0.3, 1.5, 3 and 10 mg/kg. Among the 50 to 55 dose-escalation patients, some 20 had hepatocellular carcinoma, approximately 15 melanoma, 9 renal cell carcinoma and 9 head and neck cancer. In the dose-escalation cohort, over 65% of patients were male, and the mean age was approximately 60 years, with a range of 23 to 79. Prior anti-PD-1, anti-PD-L1 or anti-CTLA-4 therapy was permitted, and about 40% of dose-escalation patients had received checkpoint inhibitors. Partial responses were achieved by three dose-escalation patients, of whom one had hepatocellular carcinoma and two had cutaneous melanoma. The point of sequencing TCRbeta in the periphery was to test whether ivuxolimab changed TCR sequence diversity and drove clonal T-cell expansion. The paper describes the monotherapy dose-escalation part (N = 52 patients) of the phase I trial of ivuxolimab. Here is what the overall study found, with its caveats: Low levels of normalized T-cell clonal expansion were also seen in some nonresponding patients. In the 0.1-3.0 mg/kg groups, partial responders had among the lowest normalized peripheral clonal expansion, particularly in CD8+ T cells. Which antigens the clonally expanded peripheral T cells were specific for was not determined. Clonal expansion of both CD4+ and CD8+ blood T cells was observed from baseline to week 6 at doses 0.1 to 3.0 mg/kg. After ivuxolimab, more expanded clones were found on average in CD8+ T cells than in CD4+ T cells.

V is shortened by 1 base, J by 7 bases, and the region joining them spans 4 bases. CDR1 and CDR2 were assigned from the germline V gene as SGHTA and FQGNSA. Counted from cysteine to phenylalanine, this CDR3 has 11 amino acids. CDR3 DNA is the only sequence kept; it has 33 bases, read in frame from the first base. The trial excluded patients who had a history of autoimmune disease or were on systemic immunosuppression. Peripheral blood for TCR sequencing was collected from all dose cohorts at baseline, on cycle 4 day 1, and on cycle 7 day 1. The samples were drawn from a first-in-human, open-label, multicenter phase I dose-escalation trial of ivuxolimab. Adults with locally advanced or metastatic melanoma, renal cell carcinoma, hepatocellular carcinoma or head and neck squamous cell carcinoma were enrolled in the trial. Before TCR sequencing, CD4+ T cells and CD8+ T cells were sorted from peripheral blood as separate populations.

This receptor was obtained from an adult with an advanced solid tumor such as melanoma, head and neck, liver or kidney cancer. The material sequenced was CD4+ or CD8+ T cells sorted from blood, taken in a trial of the OX40 agonist ivuxolimab. Here the chain combines TRBV7-2 and TRBJ1-2, with the D gene too uncertain to name. The CDR3 corresponds to CASSLVGGYTF. The DNA reads as follows: TGTGCCAGCAGCTTAGTAGGTGGCTACACCTTC.